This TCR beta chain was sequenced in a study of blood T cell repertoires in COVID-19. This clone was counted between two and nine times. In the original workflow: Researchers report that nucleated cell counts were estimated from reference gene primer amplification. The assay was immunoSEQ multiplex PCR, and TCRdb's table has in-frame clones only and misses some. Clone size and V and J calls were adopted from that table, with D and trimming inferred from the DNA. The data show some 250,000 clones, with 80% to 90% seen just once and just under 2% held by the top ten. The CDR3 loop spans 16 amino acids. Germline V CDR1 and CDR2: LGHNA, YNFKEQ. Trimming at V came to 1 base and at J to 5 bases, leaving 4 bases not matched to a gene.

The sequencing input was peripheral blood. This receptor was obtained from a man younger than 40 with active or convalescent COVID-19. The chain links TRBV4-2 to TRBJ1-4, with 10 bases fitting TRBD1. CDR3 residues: CASSQALGQGNEKLFF. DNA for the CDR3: TGTGCCAGCAGCCAAGCCCTGGGACAGGGGAATGAAAAACTGTTTTTT.